The source of this T cell receptor (beta chain) is a study of breast tumors, draining lymph nodes, adjacent tissues. Study results and caveats: Compared with lymph nodes, tumors were less diverse; compared with nontumor tissue, more. Luminal-like breast cancer showed significantly higher tumor–nontumor repertoire similarity than basal-like. Data fit most tumor T cells coming from lymph node, expanding in tumor.

This clonotype showed up many times. Its antigen is unidentified. Germline V gives CDR1 MNHEY, CDR2 SVGAGI. Trimming cost V 6 bases and J 7 bases, with 10 bases left between them. The CDR3 is made up of 13 amino acids. Breast cancer patients provided tissue from their axillary draining lymph nodes. TCRdb redid the calling of the multiplex PCR reads with MiXCR, one entry per CDR3 protein. The data hold approximately 190,000 distinct CDR3 sequences, with roughly 29% observed a single time. Sequencing was performed on axillary lymph node tissue. The chain combines TRBV6-5 with TRBJ1-6, with TRBD1 as a possible D gene (5 bases). This TCR was sampled from a female donor with breast cancer. Some clones in this sample may be carry-over from other donors' samples. The CDR3 loop is CASSNGGNSPLHF. In nucleotides, the CDR3 is TGTGCCAGCAGCAACGGGGGGAATTCACCCCTCCACTTT.